The 8 T cell receptor beta chains given below trace back to one sample, sequenced in a study of a mutant IDH1 vaccine in newly diagnosed glioma. The antigens these receptors bind are not known. This table comes from immunoSEQ multiplex PCR, and its TCRdb copy is limited to in-frame clones, with some not included. The sample yields tens of thousands of clones, 82% seen once. Time point here: week 5, during vaccination. Vaccination comprised doses that each held 300 ug of mutant IDH1 20-mer peptide, plus topical imiquimod. Sequences were derived from PBMCs, sampled from a glioma patient whose treatment included an IDH1 peptide vaccine. All receptors come from a woman aged 18 to 35 with glioma. Some clones in this sample may be carry-over from other donors' samples.

The chain has TRBV7-2 and TRBJ2-1; 10 bases fit TRBD2. Looked up from germline, CDR1 is SGHTA and CDR2 is FQGNSA. CDR3 length: 15 amino acids. V shed 6 bases and J 7 bases; nucleotides not matched to a gene: 9. This CDR3 reads CASRKEGLARNEQFF. In DNA, the CDR3 is TGTGCCAGCAGGAAGGAGGGACTAGCGAGGAATGAGCAGTTCTTC.

The chain uses TRBV27 and TRBJ2-7, with D perhaps TRBD2 (7 bases). CDR1 and CDR2 (germline): MNHEY, SMNVEV (reference sequence). The CDR3 extends over 15 amino acids. V lost 2 bases to trimming and J lost 2 bases, with 13 bases between them. CDR3 in amino acids: CASSLRRGGPYEQYF. The CDR3 nucleotides are TGTGCCAGCAGTTTACGGAGGGGGGGCCCCTACGAGCAGTACTTC.

The CDR3 sequence: CASTPGTGGTGYTF. The DNA of the CDR3 is TGTGCCAGCACCCCCGGTACGGGGGGCACGGGCTACACCTTC. The chain links TRBV5-4 to TRBJ1-2; possible D gene TRBD1, 6 bases. The V and J ends lost 6 bases and 8 bases respectively, with 20 bases between them. Per germline, CDR1 SGHNT and CDR2 YYREEE (reference sequence). This CDR3 is built from 14 residues.

This clone has just one count. V and J are TRBV7-9 and TRBJ1-2; 8 bases map to TRBD1. The CDR3 is made up of 18 amino acids. V lost 4 bases, J lost 8 bases, and 21 bases stayed unmatched. Germline V CDR1 and CDR2: SEHNR, FQNEAQ (reference sequence). This CDR3 reads CASSSKGTGFMIVKGYTF. CDR3 DNA: TGTGCCAGCAGCTCAAAGGGGACAGGTTTTATGATTGTGAAGGGCTACACCTTC. The whole variable domain, remainder taken from reference TRBV7-9 and TRBJ1-2, is DTGVSQNPRHKITKRGQNVTFRCDPISEHNRLYWYRQTLGQGPEFLTYFQNEAQLEKSRLLSDRFSAERPKGSFSTLEIQRTEQGDSAMYLCASSSKGTGFMIVKGYTFGSGTRLTVV.

This rearrangement joins TRBV30 to TRBJ2-5, with D unresolved. Between the trimmed V and J ends, which lost 0 bases and 4 bases, there was a span of 6 bases. The germline V gene has CDR1 GTSNPN and CDR2 SVGIG (reference sequence). The CDR3 extends over 12 amino acids. DNA for the CDR3: TGTGCCTGGAGTGTACTGCGAGAGACCCAGTACTTC. Protein: CAWSVLRETQYF.

The chain employs TRBV7-9 and TRBJ1-4; 8 nucleotides agree with TRBD1. In germline, CDR1 is SEHNR, CDR2 FQNEAQ (reference sequence). Trimming removed 5 bases from V and 2 bases from J; junction bases left unmatched: 1. This CDR3 spans 14 amino acids. In DNA, the CDR3 is TGTGCCAGCAGCCGGGACAGGACTAATGAAAAACTGTTTTTT. Its protein is CASSRDRTNEKLFF.

V gene TRBV7-6 combines with J gene TRBJ1-2; 7 nucleotides match TRBD1. The CDR3 loop spans 15 amino acids. Germline V gene data show CDR1 as SGHVS and CDR2 as FNYEAQ. The V and J ends lost 5 bases and 6 bases, in that order; junction bases with no gene match: 12. The CDR3 spells CASSPNFRGQDGYTF. Written as DNA, the CDR3 is TGTGCCAGCAGCCCGAACTTTAGGGGGCAGGATGGCTACACCTTC.

The chain combines TRBV19 with TRBJ2-5, with 7 bases that match TRBD1. CDR3 length equals 15 residues. Germline V CDR1 and CDR2: LNHDA, SQIVND (reference sequence). The J segment lost 2 bases and the V segment lost 2 bases, leaving 5 bases of the junction unmatched. CDR3 in DNA: TGTGCCAGTAGTATACAGAGACAGGGACAAGAGACCCAGTACTTC. Protein: CASSIQRQGQETQYF.